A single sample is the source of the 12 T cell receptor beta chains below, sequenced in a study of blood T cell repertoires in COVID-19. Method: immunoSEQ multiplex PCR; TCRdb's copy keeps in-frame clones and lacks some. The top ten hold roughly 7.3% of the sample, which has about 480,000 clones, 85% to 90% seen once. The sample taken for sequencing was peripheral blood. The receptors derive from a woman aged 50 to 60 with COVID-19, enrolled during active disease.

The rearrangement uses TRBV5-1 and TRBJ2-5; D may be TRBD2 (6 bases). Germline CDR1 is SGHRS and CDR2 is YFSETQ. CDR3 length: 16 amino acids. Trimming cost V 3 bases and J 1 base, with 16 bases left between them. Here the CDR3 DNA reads TGCGCCAGCAGCTCACGCGGCGGGGAAACCCAAGAGACCCAGTACTTC. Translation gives CASSSRGGETQETQYF. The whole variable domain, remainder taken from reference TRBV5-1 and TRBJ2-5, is KAGVTQTPRYLIKTRGQQVTLSCSPISGHRSVSWYQQTPGQGLQFLFEYFSETQRNKGNFPGRFSGRQFSNSRSEMNVSTLELGDSALYLCASSSRGGETQETQYFGPGTRLLVL.

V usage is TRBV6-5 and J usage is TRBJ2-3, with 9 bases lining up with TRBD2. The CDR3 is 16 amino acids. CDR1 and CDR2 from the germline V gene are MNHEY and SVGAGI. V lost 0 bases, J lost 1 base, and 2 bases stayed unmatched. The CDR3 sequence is CASSYSASGGTDTQYF. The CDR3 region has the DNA TGTGCCAGCAGTTACTCGGCTAGCGGGGGCACAGATACGCAGTATTTT.

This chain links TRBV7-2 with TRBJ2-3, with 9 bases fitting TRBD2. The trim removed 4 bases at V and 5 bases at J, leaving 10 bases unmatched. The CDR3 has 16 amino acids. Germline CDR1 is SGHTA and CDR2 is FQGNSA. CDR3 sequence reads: CASSSSGSGGLDTQYF. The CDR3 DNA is TGTGCCAGCAGCTCCTCCGGTAGCGGGGGTTTAGATACGCAGTATTTT.

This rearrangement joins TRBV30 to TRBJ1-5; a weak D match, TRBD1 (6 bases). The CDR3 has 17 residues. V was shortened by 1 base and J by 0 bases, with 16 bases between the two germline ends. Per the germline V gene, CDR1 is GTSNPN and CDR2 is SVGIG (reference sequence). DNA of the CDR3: TGTGCCTGGAGTGGGCTAGGGGGGGCCCTTAGCAATCAGCCCCAGCATTTT. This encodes CAWSGLGGALSNQPQHF.

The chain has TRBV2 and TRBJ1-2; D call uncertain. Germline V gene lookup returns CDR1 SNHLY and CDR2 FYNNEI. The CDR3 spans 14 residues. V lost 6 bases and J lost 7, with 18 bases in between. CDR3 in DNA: TGTGCCAGCAGACCTCAGTCGGGAGCGGGTGGCTACACCTTC. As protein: CASRPQSGAGGYTF.

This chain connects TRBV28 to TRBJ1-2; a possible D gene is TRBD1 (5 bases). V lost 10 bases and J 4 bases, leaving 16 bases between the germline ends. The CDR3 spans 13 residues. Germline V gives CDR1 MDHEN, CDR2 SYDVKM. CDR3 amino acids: CAIGQGLSYGYTF. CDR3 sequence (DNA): TGTGCCATAGGGCAGGGATTAAGCTATGGCTACACCTTC.

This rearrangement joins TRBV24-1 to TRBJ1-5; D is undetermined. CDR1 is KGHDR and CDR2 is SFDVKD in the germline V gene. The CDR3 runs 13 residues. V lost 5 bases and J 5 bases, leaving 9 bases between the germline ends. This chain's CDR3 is CATSVVGDQPQHF. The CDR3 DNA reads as TGTGCCACCAGTGTTGTCGGGGATCAGCCCCAGCATTTT.

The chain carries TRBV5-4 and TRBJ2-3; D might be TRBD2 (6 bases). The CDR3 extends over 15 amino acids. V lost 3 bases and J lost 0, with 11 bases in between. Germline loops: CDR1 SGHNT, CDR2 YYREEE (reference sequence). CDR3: CASSWRLESTDTQYF. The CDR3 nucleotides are TGTGCCAGCAGCTGGAGACTAGAGAGCACAGATACGCAGTATTTT.

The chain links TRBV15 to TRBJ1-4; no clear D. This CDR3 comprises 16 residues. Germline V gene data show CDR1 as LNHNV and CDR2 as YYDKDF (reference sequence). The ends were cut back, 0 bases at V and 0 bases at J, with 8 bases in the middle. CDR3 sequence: CATSRDGSATNEKLFF. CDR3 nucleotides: TGTGCCACCAGCAGAGATGGGAGTGCAACTAATGAAAAACTGTTTTTT.

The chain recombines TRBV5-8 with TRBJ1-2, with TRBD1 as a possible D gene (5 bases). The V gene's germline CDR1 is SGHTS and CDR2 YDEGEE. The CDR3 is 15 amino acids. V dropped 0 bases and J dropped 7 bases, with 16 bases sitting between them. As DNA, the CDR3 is TGTGCCAGCAGCTTGGAGGGGATTTTAAGGAGTGGCTACACCTTC. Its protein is CASSLEGILRSGYTF.

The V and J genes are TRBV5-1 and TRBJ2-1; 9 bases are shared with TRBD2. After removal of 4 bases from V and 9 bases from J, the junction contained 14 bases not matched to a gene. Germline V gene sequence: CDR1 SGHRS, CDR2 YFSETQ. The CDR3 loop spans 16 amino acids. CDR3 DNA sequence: TGCGCCAGCAGCGTTAATATAGCGGGGGAAACTTTTGAGCAGTTCTTC. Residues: CASSVNIAGETFEQFF.

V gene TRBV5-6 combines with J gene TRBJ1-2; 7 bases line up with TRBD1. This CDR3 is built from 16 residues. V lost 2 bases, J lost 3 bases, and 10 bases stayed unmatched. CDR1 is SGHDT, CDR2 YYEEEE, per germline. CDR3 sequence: CASSFRQGRSHYGYTF. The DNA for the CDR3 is TGTGCCAGCAGCTTCCGACAGGGCCGAAGCCACTATGGCTACACCTTC.